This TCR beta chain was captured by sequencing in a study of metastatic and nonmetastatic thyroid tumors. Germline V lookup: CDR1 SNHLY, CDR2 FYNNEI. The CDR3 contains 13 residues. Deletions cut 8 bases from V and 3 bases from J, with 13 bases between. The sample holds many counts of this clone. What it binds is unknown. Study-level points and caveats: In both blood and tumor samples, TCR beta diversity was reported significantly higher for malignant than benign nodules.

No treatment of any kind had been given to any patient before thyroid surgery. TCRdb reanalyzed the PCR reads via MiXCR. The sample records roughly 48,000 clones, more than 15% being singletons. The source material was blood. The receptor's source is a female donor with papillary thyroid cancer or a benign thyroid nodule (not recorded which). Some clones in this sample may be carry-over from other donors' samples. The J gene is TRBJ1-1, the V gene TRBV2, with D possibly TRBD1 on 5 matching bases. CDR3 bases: TGTGCCAGCCGGGGCAGGGATGACACTGAAGCTTTCTTT. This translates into CASRGRDDTEAFF.